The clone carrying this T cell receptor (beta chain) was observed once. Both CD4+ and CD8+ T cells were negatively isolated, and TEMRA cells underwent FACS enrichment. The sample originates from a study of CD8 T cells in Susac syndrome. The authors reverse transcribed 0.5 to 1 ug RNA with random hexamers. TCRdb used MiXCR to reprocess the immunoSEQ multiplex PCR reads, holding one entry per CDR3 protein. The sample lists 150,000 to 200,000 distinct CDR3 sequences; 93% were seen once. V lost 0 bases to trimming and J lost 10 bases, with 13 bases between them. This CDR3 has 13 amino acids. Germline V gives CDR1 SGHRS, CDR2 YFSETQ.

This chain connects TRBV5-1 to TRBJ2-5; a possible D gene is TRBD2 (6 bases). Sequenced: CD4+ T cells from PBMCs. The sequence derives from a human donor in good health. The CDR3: CASSLEGREVQYF. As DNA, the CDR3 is TGCGCCAGCAGCTTGGAGGGCAGGGAGGTCCAGTACTTC. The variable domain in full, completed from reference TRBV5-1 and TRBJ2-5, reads KAGVTQTPRYLIKTRGQQVTLSCSPISGHRSVSWYQQTPGQGLQFLFEYFSETQRNKGNFPGRFSGRQFSNSRSEMNVSTLELGDSALYLCASSLEGREVQYFGPGTRLLVL.